This T cell receptor (beta chain) came from a study of blood T cell repertoires in COVID-19. As for the study in general: There were acute and convalescent COVID-19 samples, and they came from the United States, Italy and Spain.

Germline-derived CDR1 and CDR2 are SGHRS and YFSETQ. The CDR3 covers 16 residues. Those enrolled in Seattle joined during active infection and were followed longitudinally afterward. Concerning this clone itself: One junction end does not reproduce the germline sequence, and a read error may be involved.

Source study methods: By means of reference gene primer amplification, nucleated cell counts were estimated. Only in-frame clones appear in the TCRdb table, and some are missing; sequencing was by immunoSEQ multiplex PCR. V and J calls and clone size are those listed in that table; D and trimming were worked out from the DNA. This sample carries about 71,000 clones, 65% to 90% of them seen once, and the ten largest clones take approximately 7%. Sample: peripheral blood. The sequence derives from a man in his thirties or forties with COVID-19, enrolled during active disease. The J gene is TRBJ2-5, the V gene TRBV5-1; D perhaps matches TRBD2 (5 bases). The CDR3 spells CASSLGLLADQETQYF. As DNA, the CDR3 is TGCGCCAGCAGCTTGGGGTTGCTAGCCGACCAGGAGACCCAGTACTTC.